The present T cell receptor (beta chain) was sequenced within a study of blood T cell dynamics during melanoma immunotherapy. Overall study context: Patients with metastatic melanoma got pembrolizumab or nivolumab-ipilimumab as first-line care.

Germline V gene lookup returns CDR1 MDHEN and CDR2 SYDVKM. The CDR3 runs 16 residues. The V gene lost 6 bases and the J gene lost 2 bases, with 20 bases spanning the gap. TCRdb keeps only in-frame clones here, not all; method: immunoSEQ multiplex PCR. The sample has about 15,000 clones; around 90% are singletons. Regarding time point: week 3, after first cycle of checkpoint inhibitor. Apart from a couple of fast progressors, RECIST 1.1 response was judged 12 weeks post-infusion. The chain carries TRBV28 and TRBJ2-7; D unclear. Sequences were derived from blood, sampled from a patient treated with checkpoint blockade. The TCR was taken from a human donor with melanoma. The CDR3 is CASSTPGRPAPYEQYF. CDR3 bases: TGTGCCAGCAGCACCCCAGGAAGGCCAGCTCCCTACGAGCAGTACTTC. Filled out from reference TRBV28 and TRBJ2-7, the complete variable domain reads DVKVTQSSRYLVKRTGEKVFLECVQDMDHENMFWYRQDPGLGLRLIYFSYDVKMKEKGDIPEGYSVSREKKERFSLILESASTNQTSMYLCASSTPGRPAPYEQYFGPGTRLTVT.